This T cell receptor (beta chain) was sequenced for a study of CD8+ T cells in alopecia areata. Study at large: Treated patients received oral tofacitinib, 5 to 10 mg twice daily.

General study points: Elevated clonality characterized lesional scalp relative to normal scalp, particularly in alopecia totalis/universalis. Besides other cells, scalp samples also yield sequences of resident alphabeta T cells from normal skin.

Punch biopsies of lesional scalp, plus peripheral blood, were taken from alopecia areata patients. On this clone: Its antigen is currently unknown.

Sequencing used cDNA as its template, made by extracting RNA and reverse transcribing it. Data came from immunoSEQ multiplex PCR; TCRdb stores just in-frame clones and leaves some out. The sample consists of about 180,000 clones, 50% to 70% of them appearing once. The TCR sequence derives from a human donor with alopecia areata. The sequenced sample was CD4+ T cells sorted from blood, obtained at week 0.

The CDR3 bases are TGCGCCAGCAGCTTGCAGCGGGGGACAGATGAGCAGTACTTC. Translating it yields CASSLQRGTDEQYF. This sequence joins TRBV5-1 and TRBJ2-7; TRBD2 is a possible D gene (8 bases). CDR1 is SGHRS, CDR2 YFSETQ, per germline. Trimming cost V 1 base and J 7 bases, with 15 bases left between them. The CDR3 contains 14 residues.